The source of this T cell receptor (beta chain) is a study of blood T cell repertoires in COVID-19. Study-level background: COVID-19 samples collected from the United States, Italy and Spain covered acute and convalescent phases.

As originally analysed: Estimates of nucleated cell counts were drawn from the amplification of reference gene primers. Only in-frame clones appear in the TCRdb table, and some are missing; sequencing was by immunoSEQ multiplex PCR. V and J calls and clone size are as listed in that table; D and trimming were resolved from the DNA. The table shows around 300,000 clones, with 86% occurring only once. This CDR3 is built from 17 residues. Germline trimming cut 5 bases from V and 1 base from J; bases unmatched to any gene: 5. CDR1 and CDR2 from the germline V gene are SGHRS and YFSETQ. Sequencing was done on a sample of peripheral blood. This TCR was recovered from a woman in her twenties or thirties who had recovered from COVID-19. V usage is TRBV5-1 and J usage is TRBJ1-6, with 11 bases matching TRBD1. The CDR3 region has the DNA TGCGCCAGCAGACGTGGACAGGGGGCGTCCTATAATTCACCCCTCCACTTT. This gives the protein CASRRGQGASYNSPLHF.